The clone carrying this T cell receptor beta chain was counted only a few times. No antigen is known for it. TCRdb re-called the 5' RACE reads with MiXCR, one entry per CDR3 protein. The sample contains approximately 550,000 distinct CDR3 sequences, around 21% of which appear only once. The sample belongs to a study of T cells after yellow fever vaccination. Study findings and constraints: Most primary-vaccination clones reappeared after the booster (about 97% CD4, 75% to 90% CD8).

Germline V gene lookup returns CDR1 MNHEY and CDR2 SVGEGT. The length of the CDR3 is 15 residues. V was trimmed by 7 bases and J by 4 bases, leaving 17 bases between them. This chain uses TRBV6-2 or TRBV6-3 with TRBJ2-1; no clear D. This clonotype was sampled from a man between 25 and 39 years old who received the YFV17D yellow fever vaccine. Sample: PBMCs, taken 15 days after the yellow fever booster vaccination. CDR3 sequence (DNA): TGTGCCAGCACTCGACGGGCAAGATCATACAATGAGCAGTTCTTC. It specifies CASTRRARSYNEQFF.